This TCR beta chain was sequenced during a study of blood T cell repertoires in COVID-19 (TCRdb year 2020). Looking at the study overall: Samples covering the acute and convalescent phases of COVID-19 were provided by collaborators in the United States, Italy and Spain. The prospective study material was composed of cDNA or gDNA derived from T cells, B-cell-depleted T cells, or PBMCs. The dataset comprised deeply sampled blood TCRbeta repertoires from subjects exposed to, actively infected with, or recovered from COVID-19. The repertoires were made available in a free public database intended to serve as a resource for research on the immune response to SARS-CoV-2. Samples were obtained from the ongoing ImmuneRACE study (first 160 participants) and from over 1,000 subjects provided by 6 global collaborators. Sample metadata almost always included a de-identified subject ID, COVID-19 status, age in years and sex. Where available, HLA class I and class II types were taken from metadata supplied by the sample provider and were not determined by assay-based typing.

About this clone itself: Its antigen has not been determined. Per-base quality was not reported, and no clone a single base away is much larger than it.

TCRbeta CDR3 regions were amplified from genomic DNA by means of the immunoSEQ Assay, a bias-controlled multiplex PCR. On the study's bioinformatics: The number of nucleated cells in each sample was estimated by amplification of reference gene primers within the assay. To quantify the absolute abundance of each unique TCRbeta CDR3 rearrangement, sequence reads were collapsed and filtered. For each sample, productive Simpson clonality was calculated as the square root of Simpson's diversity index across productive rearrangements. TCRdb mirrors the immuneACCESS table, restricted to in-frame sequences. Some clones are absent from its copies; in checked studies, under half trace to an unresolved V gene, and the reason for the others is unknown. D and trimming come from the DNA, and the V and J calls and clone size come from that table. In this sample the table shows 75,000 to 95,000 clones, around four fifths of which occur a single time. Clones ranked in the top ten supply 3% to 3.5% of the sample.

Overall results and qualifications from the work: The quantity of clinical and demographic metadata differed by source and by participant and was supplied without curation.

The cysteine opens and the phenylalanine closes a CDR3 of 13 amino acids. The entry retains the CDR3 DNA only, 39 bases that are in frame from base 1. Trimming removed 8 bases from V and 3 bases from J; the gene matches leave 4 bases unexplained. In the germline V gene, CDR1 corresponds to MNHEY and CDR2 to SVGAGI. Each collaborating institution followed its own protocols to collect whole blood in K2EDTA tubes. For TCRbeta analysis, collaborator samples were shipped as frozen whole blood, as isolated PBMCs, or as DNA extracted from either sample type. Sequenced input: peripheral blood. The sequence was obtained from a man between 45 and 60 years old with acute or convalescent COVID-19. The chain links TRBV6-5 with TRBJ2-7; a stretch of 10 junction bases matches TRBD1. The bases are TGTGCCAGCGCGAGGGACAGGGGCTACGAGCAGTACTTC. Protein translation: CASARDRGYEQYF.